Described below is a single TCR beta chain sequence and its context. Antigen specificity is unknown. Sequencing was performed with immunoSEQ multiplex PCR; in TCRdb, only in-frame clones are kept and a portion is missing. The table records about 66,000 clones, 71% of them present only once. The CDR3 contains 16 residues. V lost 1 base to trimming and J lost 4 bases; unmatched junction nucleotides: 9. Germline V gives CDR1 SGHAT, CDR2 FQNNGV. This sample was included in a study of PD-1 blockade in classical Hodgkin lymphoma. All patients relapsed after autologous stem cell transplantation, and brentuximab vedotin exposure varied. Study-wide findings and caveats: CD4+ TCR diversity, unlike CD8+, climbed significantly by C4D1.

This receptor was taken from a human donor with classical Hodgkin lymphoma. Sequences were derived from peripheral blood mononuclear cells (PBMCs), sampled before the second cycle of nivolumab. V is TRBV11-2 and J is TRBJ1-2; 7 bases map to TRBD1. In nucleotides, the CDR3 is TGTGCCAGCAGCTTAGGGCAGGGGGGGGCTTTCTATGGCTACACCTTC. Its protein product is CASSLGQGGAFYGYTF.